What follows describes a single T cell receptor beta chain. Its antigen is not identified. Method: immunoSEQ multiplex PCR; TCRdb's copy keeps in-frame clones and lacks some. The sample holds roughly 100,000 clones, around 90% seen once. J was trimmed by 3 bases and V by 5 bases; bases with no gene match: 4. CDR3 size: 15 residues. Germline V gene data show CDR1 as SGHTA and CDR2 as FQGNSA. The entry originates in a study of T cell responses to AZD1222 COVID-19 vaccine. General study results and limits: Nearly half of spike-specific TCRs reportedly target variant regions that are unmutated in the B.1.351 and B.1.1.7 variants. An increase in Spike-specific TCR breadth and depth was observed after two AZD1222 doses. Sampling captured repertoires only after the peak T cell response. Donors, mostly white British, included more females; clonal diversity was possibly underestimated.

This chain joins TRBV7-2 and TRBJ2-7; 13 bases match TRBD2. The TCR sequence derives from an adult in good health. Here the sequenced sample was peripheral blood, taken on day 0 of AZD1222 vaccination. DNA for the CDR3: TGTGCCAGCAGCCTGGGACTAGCGGGGTACTACGAGCAGTACTTC. Protein: CASSLGLAGYYEQYF.